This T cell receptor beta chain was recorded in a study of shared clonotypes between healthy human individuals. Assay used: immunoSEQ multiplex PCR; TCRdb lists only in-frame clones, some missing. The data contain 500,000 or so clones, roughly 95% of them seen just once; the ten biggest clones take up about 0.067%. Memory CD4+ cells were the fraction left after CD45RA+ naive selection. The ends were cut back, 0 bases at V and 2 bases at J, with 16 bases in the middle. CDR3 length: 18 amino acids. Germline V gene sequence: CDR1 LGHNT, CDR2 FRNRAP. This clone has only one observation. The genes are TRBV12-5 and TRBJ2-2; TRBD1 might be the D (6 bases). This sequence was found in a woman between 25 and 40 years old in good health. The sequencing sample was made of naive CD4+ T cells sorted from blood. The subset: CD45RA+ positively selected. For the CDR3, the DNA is TGTGCTAGTGGTTTGGTCAAGCAAGACAGGAGAAACACCGGGGAGCTGTTTTTT. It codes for CASGLVKQDRRNTGELFF.